Shown below are 29 T cell receptor beta chains from a single sample sequenced in a study of PD-1 blockade in classical Hodgkin lymphoma. No patient escaped relapse after autologous stem cell transplantation, and brentuximab vedotin exposure varied. The assay was immunoSEQ multiplex PCR, and TCRdb's table has in-frame clones only and misses some. The repertoire holds tens of thousands of clones, with about two thirds as singletons. The sequenced sample was peripheral blood mononuclear cells (PBMCs), obtained at baseline. These TCRs come from a human donor with classical Hodgkin lymphoma.

The rearrangement links TRBV5-1 to TRBJ2-5; TRBD2 agrees at 12 bases. The CDR3 extends over 15 amino acids. Germline loops: CDR1 SGHRS, CDR2 YFSETQ. The trim removed 4 bases at V and 3 bases at J, leaving 4 bases unmatched. Written as DNA, the CDR3 is TGCGCCAGCAGCAAGGGACTAGCGGGTAAAGAGACCCAGTACTTC. Its protein is CASSKGLAGKETQYF.

This clone was recorded a few times. J is TRBJ2-5 and V is TRBV29-1; TRBD2 matches 10 bases. The CDR3 contains 17 residues. Germline V gene sequence: CDR1 SQVTM, CDR2 ANQGSEA. Trimming cost V 6 bases and J 3 bases; bases outside gene matches: 16. The chain's CDR3 is CSVTATISGRAEETQYF. CDR3 nucleotides: TGCAGCGTGACCGCTACGATCAGCGGGAGGGCCGAAGAGACCCAGTACTTC. Looking up the rest from reference TRBV29-1 and TRBJ2-5 gives the full variable domain: SAVISQKPSRDICQRGTSLTIQCQVDSQVTMMFWYRQQPGQSLTLIATANQGSEATYESGFVIDKFPISRPNLTFSTLTVSNMSPEDSSIYLCSVTATISGRAEETQYFGPGTRLLVL.

The chain carries TRBV30 and TRBJ1-4; 8 bases match TRBD1. The V gene's germline CDR1 is GTSNPN and CDR2 SVGIG (reference sequence). V was pared by 3 bases and J by 7 bases, with 10 bases of the junction left unmatched. The CDR3 has 15 residues. The CDR3 protein is CAWRDGRTGFEKLFF. The DNA of the CDR3 is TGTGCCTGGAGGGATGGCCGGACAGGGTTTGAAAAACTGTTTTTT.

This clone was recorded a few times. V gene TRBV4-1 combines with J gene TRBJ1-1; D is unclear. Germline CDR1 reads MGHRA; CDR2 reads YSYEKL. Trimming shortened V by 6 bases and J by 1 base, and 12 bases separated the two germline ends. The CDR3 spans 14 residues. In DNA form, the CDR3 reads TGCGCCAGCAGGAACCGGGCCCAGAACACTGAAGCTTTCTTT. It translates to CASRNRAQNTEAFF.

The chain couples TRBV19 to TRBJ1-2; D ambiguous. The germline V gene encodes CDR1 LNHDA and CDR2 SQIVND (reference sequence). The V gene lost 3 bases and the J gene lost 4 bases, with 12 bases spanning the gap. This CDR3 has 14 residues. CDR3 sequence: CASSILAATYGYTF. In DNA, the CDR3 is TGTGCCAGTAGTATTCTGGCGGCTACCTATGGCTACACCTTC.

The genes are TRBV7-3 and TRBJ2-2, with a possible D match to TRBD1 (5 bases). This CDR3 has 15 residues. Germline-derived CDR1 and CDR2 are SGHTA and FQGTGA. Trimming pared 5 bases from V and 3 bases from J, leaving 13 bases between. The DNA of the CDR3 is TGTGCCAGCAGCCCCAGTGGGGCAGACACCGGGGAGCTGTTTTTT. It yields the protein CASSPSGADTGELFF. The variable domain in full, with the rest retrieved from reference TRBV7-3 and TRBJ2-2, is GAGVSQTPSNKVTEKGKYVELRCDPISGHTALYWYRQSLGQGPEFLIYFQGTGAADDSGLPNDRFFAVRPEGSVSTLKIQRTERGDSAVYLCASSPSGADTGELFFGEGSRLTVL.

V usage is TRBV4-3 and J usage is TRBJ2-3; no reliable D call. The CDR3 extends over 13 amino acids. Per the germline V gene, CDR1 is LGHNA and CDR2 is YSLEER. V was trimmed by 4 bases and J by 0 bases, leaving 5 bases between them. CDR3 bases: TGCGCCAGCAGCCCTAAGAGCACAGATACGCAGTATTTT. Amino acids: CASSPKSTDTQYF.

In regard to this clone: In the same sample, other DNA sequences code for this CDR3. The J gene is TRBJ1-2, the V gene TRBV19, with 7 bases aligning to TRBD1. Losses at the gene ends were 3 bases for V and 2 bases for J; bases not matched to a gene: 3. The germline gives CDR1 LNHDA, CDR2 SQIVND (reference sequence). The CDR3 is 14 residues long. This CDR3 is CASSILQGNYGYTF. In DNA form, the CDR3 reads TGTGCCAGTAGTATTTTACAGGGGAACTATGGCTACACCTTC.

Only a few counts were recorded for this clone. The rearrangement links TRBV7-2 to TRBJ1-6; 11 bases are shared with TRBD1. CDR1 and CDR2 (germline): SGHTA, FQGNSA. V gave up 6 bases and J gave up 0 bases; unmatched junction bases: 4. This CDR3 contains 17 residues. The CDR3 loop reads CASSRDRGSSYNSPLHF. In DNA form, the CDR3 reads TGTGCCAGCAGTCGGGACAGGGGGAGCTCCTATAATTCACCCCTCCACTTT.

V usage is TRBV19 and J usage is TRBJ1-2; D remains unclear. V shed 7 bases and J shed 4 bases, with 16 bases lying between them. CDR1 is LNHDA and CDR2 is SQIVND in the germline V gene (reference sequence). The CDR3 length is 14 residues. Here the CDR3 reads CASKGSELSYGYTF. The CDR3 DNA reads TGTGCCAGTAAAGGTTCAGAGCTTAGCTATGGCTACACCTTC.

V usage is TRBV30 and J usage is TRBJ2-7, with a tentative D call TRBD2 (5 bases). With 8 bases removed from V and 6 bases from J, the gap between germline ends came to 26 bases. In germline, CDR1 is GTSNPN, CDR2 SVGIG (reference sequence). This CDR3 has 15 residues. The CDR3 loop reads CATGPPSPSSSEQYF. The CDR3 bases are TGTGCCACCGGCCCCCCTAGCCCATCAAGTAGCGAGCAGTACTTC.

This clone was detected only a few times. The chain combines TRBV6-5 with TRBJ1-5; no reliable D call. CDR3 size: 13 residues. V was clipped by 5 bases and J by 4 bases, with 9 bases between them. From germline, CDR1 is MNHEY and CDR2 SVGAGI. The CDR3 protein is CASSSYENQPQHF. The CDR3 DNA follows: TGTGCCAGCAGTAGTTATGAAAATCAGCCCCAGCATTTT.

The chain carries TRBV6-1 and TRBJ1-3, with D perhaps TRBD1 (6 bases). Germline V lookup: CDR1 MNHNS, CDR2 SASEGT. This CDR3 contains 17 residues. Deletions cut 4 bases from V and 4 bases from J, with 20 bases between. Here the CDR3 DNA reads TGTGCCAGCAGTGCTCCCGCGGGGACAAACATAGGAAACACCATATATTTT. Translating gives CASSAPAGTNIGNTIYF.

The rearrangement uses TRBV7-2 and TRBJ2-1, with D unclear. Per germline, CDR1 SGHTA and CDR2 FQGNSA. The ends were cut back, 1 base at V and 9 bases at J, with 10 bases in the middle. The CDR3 loop spans 13 amino acids. DNA of the CDR3: TGTGCCAGCAGCTTAGTCTCGGGCGGTGAGCAGTTCTTC. Protein sequence: CASSLVSGGEQFF.

This clone was found once. V and J are TRBV7-9 and TRBJ2-5; D gene unclear. V lost 5 bases, J lost 7 bases, and 20 bases lay in between. CDR3 length: 15 residues. CDR1 and CDR2 from the germline V gene are SEHNR and FQNEAQ (reference sequence). CDR3 loop: CASSPIGITSGTQYF. Here the CDR3 DNA reads TGTGCCAGCAGCCCTATAGGCATCACGTCCGGGACCCAGTACTTC.

This clone was picked up a small number of times. V is TRBV9 and J is TRBJ2-1; D may correspond to TRBD1 or TRBD2 (5 bases each). V was clipped by 6 bases and J by 5 bases, with 18 bases between them. This CDR3 contains 15 residues. Germline assignment: CDR1 SGDLS and CDR2 YYNGEE. The CDR3 spells CASMILRDGDNEQFF. The CDR3 DNA sequence: TGTGCCAGCATGATCCTCCGGGACGGAGACAATGAGCAGTTCTTC. Supplemented by reference TRBV9 and TRBJ2-1, the full variable domain reads DSGVTQTPKHLITATGQRVTLRCSPRSGDLSVYWYQQSLDQGLQFLIQYYNGEERAKGNILERFSAQQFPDLHSELNLSSLELGDSALYFCASMILRDGDNEQFFGPGTRLTVL.

This rearrangement joins TRBV6-5 to TRBJ2-3; maybe TRBD1 (5 bases). V lost 5 bases to trimming and J lost 6 bases, with 12 bases between them. Germline V gene sequence: CDR1 MNHEY, CDR2 SVGAGI. There are 13 residues in the CDR3. The DNA for the CDR3 is TGTGCCAGCAGTAAACCGCCAGGGGATACGCAGTATTTT. Translation: CASSKPPGDTQYF.

The V and J genes are TRBV6-1 and TRBJ1-4, with a possible D match to TRBD1 (5 bases). V lost 6 bases and J 4 bases, leaving 12 bases between the germline ends. This CDR3 is 14 amino acids long. CDR1 and CDR2 (germline): MNHNS, SASEGT. The CDR3 nucleotides read TGTGCCAGCAGCCGCCGGGACCGTAATGAAAAACTGTTTTTT. Its translation: CASSRRDRNEKLFF.

The chain carries TRBV30 and TRBJ2-3; 7 bases fit TRBD2. The germline gives CDR1 GTSNPN, CDR2 SVGIG (reference sequence). The CDR3 has 15 amino acids. V dropped 0 bases and J dropped 4; count of bases not matched to a gene: 7. As DNA, the CDR3 is TGTGCCTGGAGTGTAATGGCGGGAGTCTCAGATACGCAGTATTTT. As protein: CAWSVMAGVSDTQYF.

The gene calls are TRBV5-1 and TRBJ2-6, with D perhaps given as TRBD1 or TRBD2 (5 bases each). Trimming took 4 bases from V and 0 from J, leaving 17 bases between them. CDR1 is SGHRS and CDR2 is YFSETQ in the germline V gene. The CDR3 is 18 amino acids. CDR3 region: CASSQSVGTGSGANVLTF. The DNA for the CDR3 is TGCGCCAGCAGCCAGTCGGTAGGGACGGGCTCTGGGGCCAACGTCCTGACTTTC. The complete variable domain, with remaining parts taken from reference TRBV5-1 and TRBJ2-6, reads KAGVTQTPRYLIKTRGQQVTLSCSPISGHRSVSWYQQTPGQGLQFLFEYFSETQRNKGNFPGRFSGRQFSNSRSEMNVSTLELGDSALYLCASSQSVGTGSGANVLTFGAGSRLTVL.

This clone was seen only a few times. This chain connects TRBV10-2 to TRBJ2-2; a weak D match, TRBD2 (5 bases). V was clipped by 4 bases and J by 2 bases, with 14 bases between them. Germline V gives CDR1 WSHSY, CDR2 SAAADI. This CDR3 has 16 amino acids. The CDR3 reads CASSVPTRLNTGELFF. In nucleotides, the CDR3 is TGCGCCAGCAGTGTTCCTACTAGACTTAACACCGGGGAGCTGTTTTTT.

This clone was observed a single time. The chain links TRBV4-3 to TRBJ1-6; D gene ambiguous. The V and J ends lost 0 bases and 0 bases respectively, with 9 bases between them. Germline lookup yields CDR1 LGHNA and CDR2 YSLEER. This CDR3 spans 17 amino acids. The CDR3 DNA reads as TGCGCCAGCAGCCAAGAAGGTGGCATCTCCTATAATTCACCCCTCCACTTT. Translating gives CASSQEGGISYNSPLHF.

The chain uses TRBV5-8 and TRBJ2-1; D may be TRBD1 (5 bases). V dropped 4 bases and J dropped 2 bases, with 16 bases sitting between them. The CDR3 consists of 16 residues. Germline CDR1 and CDR2: SGHTS and YDEGEE. CDR3 residues: CASSQDKGATYNEQFF. CDR3 coding DNA: TGTGCCAGCAGCCAGGACAAGGGCGCGACCTACAATGAGCAGTTCTTC.

This rearrangement joins TRBV18 to TRBJ2-2; the D is unclear. CDR1 is KGHSH and CDR2 is LQKENI in the germline V gene. The CDR3 has 13 residues. Deletions cut 3 bases from V and 6 bases from J, with 8 bases between. The CDR3 spells CASSPDPAGELFF. The CDR3 DNA reads TGTGCCAGCTCACCGGACCCCGCCGGGGAGCTGTTTTTT.

The chain carries TRBV29-1 and TRBJ2-1; possibly TRBD2 for D (5 bases). V lost 2 bases and J lost 7, with 9 bases in between. Germline V gene lookup returns CDR1 SQVTM and CDR2 ANQGSEA. The CDR3 consists of 12 residues. This CDR3 reads CSVEPGKNEQFF. CDR3 in DNA: TGCAGCGTTGAACCCGGGAAGAATGAGCAGTTCTTC.

The V call is TRBV4-1, the J call TRBJ2-6; D could derive from TRBD1 or TRBD2 (6 bases each). V was shortened by 3 bases and J by 3 bases, with 15 bases between the two germline ends. The CDR3 runs 17 residues. The V gene's germline CDR1 is MGHRA and CDR2 YSYEKL. The CDR3 spells CASSHWRGEIGANVLTF. The CDR3 DNA sequence: TGCGCCAGCAGCCATTGGAGGGGGGAGATTGGGGCCAACGTCCTGACTTTC.

This chain connects TRBV7-2 to TRBJ2-7, with D perhaps matching TRBD1 (5 bases). Germline loops: CDR1 SGHTA, CDR2 FQGNSA. The CDR3 totals 13 residues. Trimming removed 2 bases at V and 3 bases at J, with 8 bases between. The CDR3 region is CASSLWGGYEQYV. As DNA, the CDR3 is TGTGCCAGCAGCTTATGGGGCGGCTACGAGCAGTACGTC.

This clone showed up just a few times. V usage is TRBV19 and J usage is TRBJ1-5; D is unclear. The V gene lost 5 bases and the J gene lost 7 bases, with 9 bases spanning the gap. The CDR3 extends over 12 amino acids. The germline V gene encodes CDR1 LNHDA and CDR2 SQIVND (reference sequence). The CDR3 DNA is TGTGCCAGTAGTTTTTTAGGCCAGCCCCAGCATTTT. This translates into CASSFLGQPQHF.

The V gene is TRBV2, the J gene TRBJ2-3; D call uncertain. This CDR3 spans 15 amino acids. Germline loops: CDR1 SNHLY, CDR2 FYNNEI. V lost 4 bases and J lost 0, with 11 bases in between. The CDR3 sequence: CASSGLDSSTDTQYF. Here the CDR3 DNA reads TGTGCCAGCAGTGGACTTGACTCTAGCACAGATACGCAGTATTTT.